The 29 T cell receptor beta chains reported below all come from one sample, sequenced in a study of CD8+ T cells in alopecia areata. Combined cutaneous lymph node cells underwent sorting by CD4, CD8alpha, NKG2D, NKG2ACE and additional markers. Sequencing used cDNA as its template, made by extracting RNA and reverse transcribing it. TCRdb's copy holds only in-frame clones and misses some; the assay was immunoSEQ multiplex PCR. The specimen has 290,000 or so clones, none found just once. Sequencing was carried out using CD4+ T cells sorted from a lymph node. The receptors stem from a C3H/HeJ mouse with alopecia areata. The strain bears MHC haplotype H2-k.

Note on this clone: Each gene name is a mouse one. Read data end 4 residues before the CDR3 end; the end is taken from the germline J gene. Distinct nucleotide sequences in the sample also encode this CDR3. The chain joins TRBV19 to TRBJ2-3; D ambiguous. The V and J ends lost 1 base and 0 bases respectively, with 9 bases between them. Germline assignment: CDR1 FNHDT and CDR2 SITEND (reference sequence). This CDR3 contains 15 residues. The sequenced CDR3 bases are TGTGCCAGCAGTATACCGCAAACTAGTGCAGAA. This codes for CASSIPQTSAE. The full-length CDR3 reads as CASSIPQTSAETLYF.

This clone was observed a handful of times. Gene labels here are mouse ones. The CDR3 extends 4 residues past the end of the read, so its final part is completed from the germline J gene. Additional DNA sequences in this sample encode the identical CDR3. The chain recombines TRBV1 with TRBJ2-3; TRBD1 matches 9 bases. The trim removed 7 bases at V and 3 bases at J, leaving 11 bases unmatched. The CDR3 loop spans 16 amino acids. Germline CDR1 reads NSQYPW; CDR2 reads LRSPGD (reference sequence). This CDR3 reads CTCTPGQGGRAETLYF. The sequenced part of the CDR3 DNA is TGCACCTGCACCCCGGGACAGGGTGGGAGGGCAGAA.

About this clone itself: Mouse names are used for the genes. The sequenced fragment ends 4 residues before the CDR3 boundary, so the rest is inferred from the germline J gene. The chain recombines TRBV1 with TRBJ1-1, with D maybe TRBD1 (5 bases). This CDR3 has 15 residues. From germline, CDR1 is NSQYPW and CDR2 LRSPGD (reference sequence). Trimming stripped 3 bases from V and 2 bases from J, with 13 bases between. The sequenced part of the CDR3 DNA is TGCACCTGCAGTGCCCTCCGGGACTTCAACACA. Translation: CTCSALRDFNT. The full CDR3 is CTCSALRDFNTEVFF.

In this sample, this clone turned up a few times. Gene names are mouse gene names. The read halts 4 residues ahead of the CDR3 end, with the missing end drawn from the germline J gene. V usage is TRBV13-1 and J usage is TRBJ2-5; 8 nucleotides match TRBD2. Germline V gives CDR1 NSHNY, CDR2 SYGAGN. J was trimmed by 0 bases and V by 3 bases; bases with no gene match: 3. The CDR3 is 15 amino acids. The sequenced part of the CDR3 DNA is TGTGCCAGCAGTGGGACTGGGTTTAACCAAGAC. Protein sequence: CASSGTGFNQD. The whole CDR3 sequence reads CASSGTGFNQDTQYF.

There are a few counts of this clone. These gene names are mouse names. The CDR3 DNA, read in part, is TGTGCCAGCAGTGATGTATGGGGGGCAAACACCGGG. Protein product: CASSDVWGANTG. The full CDR3 reads CASSDVWGANTGQLYF. The chain carries TRBV13-3 and TRBJ2-2; 7 bases map to TRBD2. The missing CDR3 end, 4 residues past where the read stops, is filled in from the germline J gene. The germline V gene encodes CDR1 NNHDY and CDR2 SYVADS. This CDR3 has 16 residues. V trimming: 0 bases; J trimming: 0 bases; junction bases outside the gene matches: 2.

Worth noting for this clone: Here the gene names and germline are mouse. The read finishes 4 residues shy of the CDR3 end, and the germline J gene is used to complete it. Other DNA sequences from this sample encode an identical CDR3 as well. The chain joins TRBV13-3 to TRBJ2-3; D is possibly TRBD1 (5 bases). The CDR3 is 15 amino acids. V was shortened by 0 bases and J by 1 base, with 9 bases between the two germline ends. Germline V gene lookup returns CDR1 NNHDY and CDR2 SYVADS. This CDR3 reads CASSDARGGAETLYF. The sequenced part of the CDR3 DNA is TGTGCCAGCAGTGATGCAAGGGGAGGTGCAGAA.

Comment on this clone: These gene names are mouse names. CDR3 protein: CASSAGVGAEQFF. Partial CDR3 DNA: TGTGCCAGCAGTGCAGGGGTTGGTGCT. The J gene is TRBJ2-1, the V gene TRBV13-3, with D perhaps TRBD1 (6 bases). The read falls 4 residues short of the CDR3 end, and the missing part is taken from the germline J gene. The CDR3 is 13 residues long. CDR1 and CDR2 from the germline V gene are NNHDY and SYVADS. The V gene lost 3 bases and the J gene lost 6 bases, with 10 bases spanning the gap.

A note on this clone: Gene names are the mouse ones. The read ends 4 residues early relative to the CDR3; the germline J gene fills the gap. The rearrangement links TRBV2 to TRBJ1-2; the match to TRBD1 covers 7 bases. The CDR3 has 14 residues. J was trimmed by 0 bases and V by 3 bases; bases with no gene match: 1. Germline loops: CDR1 LGHNA, CDR2 YSYQKL. CDR3 region: CASSQGQPNSDYTF. Incomplete CDR3 DNA: TGTGCCAGCAGCCAGGGACAGCCAAACTCC.

This clone showed up many times. Gene names refer to mouse genes. The read terminates 4 residues ahead of where the CDR3 ends, so the germline J gene completes it. Other DNA variants within this sample encode the same CDR3. This chain links TRBV17 with TRBJ2-5; 8 bases fit TRBD2. The length of the CDR3 is 15 residues. In germline, CDR1 is MNHDT, CDR2 YYDKIL. CDR3 residues: CASSRDLGGKDTQYF. The part of the CDR3 DNA that was read is TGTGCTAGCAGTAGAGATCTGGGGGGAAAAGAC.

Only a few counts were recorded for this clone. Germline and genes here are mouse. The read comes to an end 4 residues before the CDR3 does, leaving the germline J gene to fill in the end. The rearrangement joins TRBV13-1 to TRBJ1-2; TRBD1 matches 9 bases. The CDR3 consists of 16 residues. Germline V gene lookup returns CDR1 NSHNY and CDR2 SYGAGN. V dropped 2 bases and J dropped 2; count of bases not matched to a gene: 7. CDR3 DNA (partial): TGTGCCAGCAGTGACGCCCTGACAGGGGGGAACTCC. It yields the protein CASSDALTGGNS. The entire CDR3 is CASSDALTGGNSDYTF.

As concerns this clone: Mouse germline and gene names are used. Read coverage stops 4 residues before the CDR3 terminus; the germline J gene supplies the remainder. The V and J genes are TRBV12-1 and TRBJ2-1; 7 nucleotides match TRBD2. In germline, CDR1 is SGHSN, CDR2 HYEKVE. This CDR3 has 15 residues. V trimming: 0 bases; J trimming: 1 base; junction bases outside the gene matches: 2. The sequenced part of the CDR3 DNA is TGTGCCAGCTCTCTCCCGGGGGGGAACTATGCT. Residues: CASSLPGGNYA. The complete CDR3 protein is CASSLPGGNYAEQFF. Variable domain in full (rest from reference TRBV12-1 and TRBJ2-1): DSGVVQSPRHIIKEKGGRSVLTCIPISGHSNVVWYQQTLGKELKFLIQHYEKVERDKGFLPSRFSVQQFDDYHSEMNMSALELEDSAMYFCASSLPGGNYAEQFFGPGTRLTVL.

About this clone: Gene names follow the mouse nomenclature. With the read ending 3 residues before the CDR3 end, the germline J gene is used to fill in that end. The chain recombines TRBV13-3 with TRBJ1-6; D not resolved. TRBJ1-6 is an ORF; its function is uncertain. V lost 3 bases and J 7 bases, leaving 8 bases between the germline ends. The germline V gene encodes CDR1 NNHDY and CDR2 SYVADS. The CDR3 extends over 13 amino acids. The CDR3 is CASSGNSNSPLYF. Incomplete CDR3 DNA: TGTGCCAGCAGTGGAAACAGCAATTCGCCC.

Of note for this clone: Gene labels here are mouse ones. The observed sequence ends 4 residues before the CDR3 terminus, with the missing tail filled in from the germline J gene. The chain couples TRBV13-2 to TRBJ2-1, with D unclear. The germline CDR1 and CDR2 sequences are NNHNN and SYGAGS (reference sequence). The CDR3 is 14 residues long. V lost 0 bases and J 4 bases, leaving 8 bases between the germline ends. CDR3 DNA, as far as it was read: TGTGCCAGCGGTGATGCACGCCAGTATGCT. It codes for CASGDARQYA. In full, the CDR3 is CASGDARQYAEQFF.

This clone was detected only a few times. The genes and germline here are from mouse. The read ends 4 residues shy of where the CDR3 ends; the end is completed using the germline J gene. This sample includes further DNA sequences coding for the same CDR3. This chain joins TRBV3 and TRBJ2-5; 11 nucleotides agree with TRBD1. The CDR3 sequence is 16 residues long. J was trimmed by 1 base and V by 1 base; bases with no gene match: 1. Germline V gene lookup returns CDR1 SNHLY and CDR2 FYNGKV (reference sequence). CDR3 loop: CASSLGTGGDQDTQYF. The CDR3 bases that were read are TGTGCCAGCAGCTTAGGGACAGGGGGCGACCAAGAC. The full variable domain, with the rest looked up from reference TRBV3 and TRBJ2-5, is GPKVLQIPSHQIIDMGQMVTLNCDPVSNHLYFYWYKQILGQQMEFLVNFYNGKVMEKSKLFKDQFSVERPDGSYFTLKIQPTALEDSAVYFCASSLGTGGDQDTQYFGPGTRLLVL.

This clone came up a few times. The gene names here belong to mouse. The sequenced fragment ends 4 residues before the CDR3 boundary, so the rest is inferred from the germline J gene. The sample contains more than one DNA sequence encoding this CDR3. This sequence joins TRBV13-2 and TRBJ2-7, with 11 nucleotides matching TRBD2. V lost 3 bases to trimming and J lost 0 bases; unmatched junction nucleotides: 2. The germline V gene has CDR1 NNHNN and CDR2 SYGAGS (reference sequence). The CDR3 has 15 amino acids. Here the CDR3 reads CASGGDWGSSYEQYF. The part of the CDR3 DNA that was read is TGTGCCAGCGGTGGGGACTGGGGGAGCTCCTAT.

Points on this clone: Gene names denote mouse genes. The observed sequence ends 4 residues before the CDR3 terminus, with the missing tail filled in from the germline J gene. The sample holds other DNA sequences that translate to the same CDR3. This rearrangement joins TRBV1 to TRBJ2-2; 10 bases fit TRBD2. V was pared by 0 bases and J by 2 bases, with 3 bases of the junction left unmatched. CDR1 NSQYPW and CDR2 LRSPGD come from the germline V gene (reference sequence). The CDR3 extends over 17 amino acids. The sequenced CDR3 bases are TGCACCTGCAGTGCAGACGGGACTGGGGCGAACACCGGG. It yields the protein CTCSADGTGANTG. The entire CDR3 sequence reads CTCSADGTGANTGQLYF.

This clone was picked up many times. Gene names refer to mouse genes. The CDR3 extends 4 residues past the end of the read, so its final part is completed from the germline J gene. The rearrangement links TRBV13-2 to TRBJ1-2; tentatively, D is TRBD1 (6 bases). V lost 5 bases to trimming and J lost 0 bases, with 11 bases between them. The CDR3 is 14 residues long. Germline V gene sequence: CDR1 NNHNN, CDR2 SYGAGS (reference sequence). CDR3 DNA, as far as it was read: TGTGCCAGCGGGCGACAGGATTCAAACTCC. Translated, it gives CASGRQDSNS. The entire CDR3 protein reads CASGRQDSNSDYTF.

There are many counts of this clone. The gene names here belong to mouse. The read gets to within 4 residues of the CDR3 end, and the germline J gene fills in the rest. The chain couples TRBV17 to TRBJ2-2, with a weak D call TRBD1 (6 bases). The CDR3 extends over 14 amino acids. In germline, CDR1 is MNHDT, CDR2 YYDKIL. Trimming stripped 5 bases from V and 6 bases from J, with 13 bases between. Partial CDR3 DNA: TGTGCTAGCAGTCCAACAGGGAACGCCGGG. Protein product: CASSPTGNAG. The CDR3, in full, reads CASSPTGNAGQLYF.

This clone has only a few counts. The gene names here belong to mouse. The CDR3 goes on 4 residues after the read ends, and that part is filled in from the germline J gene. The rearrangement links TRBV19 to TRBJ2-5, with TRBD2 matching over 8 bases. The CDR3 has 14 residues. The J segment lost 3 bases and the V segment lost 3 bases, leaving 3 bases of the junction unmatched. The germline gives CDR1 FNHDT, CDR2 SITEND (reference sequence). The CDR3 bases that were read are TGTGCCAGCAGTAAGGGGGGGCGGCAAGAC. This sequence encodes CASSKGGRQD. The whole CDR3 sequence reads CASSKGGRQDTQYF.

Comments on this clone: Mouse gene names apply. With the read ending 4 residues before the CDR3 end, the germline J gene is used to fill in that end. This sequence joins TRBV5 and TRBJ2-5, with TRBD1 identical over 8 bases. The CDR3 is 14 amino acids. Germline V gene data show CDR1 as LGHNA and CDR2 as YNLKQL (reference sequence). V dropped 4 bases and J dropped 2; count of bases not matched to a gene: 2. The sequenced CDR3 bases are TGTGCCAGCAGCCGACAGGGGCGCCAAGAC. This encodes CASSRQGRQD. The full CDR3 protein is CASSRQGRQDTQYF.

As to this clone: Germline and genes here are mouse. The CDR3 end is not reached by the read, which stops 4 residues before it; the germline J gene fills it in. The rearrangement uses TRBV19 and TRBJ2-1; 11 bases agree with TRBD2. The CDR3 is 17 amino acids. The V segment lost 4 bases and the J segment 2 bases; nucleotides outside the gene matches: 8. The V gene's germline CDR1 is FNHDT and CDR2 SITEND (reference sequence). The CDR3 loop reads CASSPPPLGGHYAEQFF. CDR3 bases read: TGTGCCAGCAGTCCTCCTCCACTGGGGGGGCACTATGCT.

In its sample, this clone was seen a few times. Gene names and germline match the mouse. Sequencing ends 4 residues short of the CDR3 end; the germline J gene provides the rest. The V and J genes are TRBV5 and TRBJ1-2, with D tentatively TRBD1 (5 bases). V lost 0 bases to trimming and J lost 0 bases, with 11 bases between them. Germline V lookup: CDR1 LGHNA, CDR2 YNLKQL (reference sequence). The CDR3 consists of 16 residues. CDR3: CASSQDPDSANSDYTF. The DNA read from the CDR3 is TGTGCCAGCAGCCAAGATCCCGACAGTGCAAACTCC.

This clone turned up a few times. Gene labels here are mouse ones. The missing CDR3 end, 4 residues past where the read stops, is filled in from the germline J gene. This chain connects TRBV19 to TRBJ2-1, with 11 bases fitting TRBD1. The CDR3 consists of 18 residues. The junction had 14 bases not matched to a gene; V was cut back by 6 bases and J by 3 bases. Germline V gene data show CDR1 as FNHDT and CDR2 as SITEND (reference sequence). The sequenced CDR3 bases are TGTGCCAGCACGGACAGGGGGCTGGAGCAGGGTGGCTATGCT. This codes for CASTDRGLEQGGYA. The full CDR3 protein reads CASTDRGLEQGGYAEQFF. The whole variable domain, filled in from reference TRBV19 and TRBJ2-1, reads GGIITQTPKFLIGQEGQKLTLKCQQNFNHDTMYWYRQDSGKGLRLIYYSITENDLQKGDLSEGYDASREKKSSFSLTVTSAQKNEMAVFLCASTDRGLEQGGYAEQFFGPGTRLTVL.

As concerns this clone: These gene names are mouse names. The sequence runs out 4 residues before the end of the CDR3; the remainder is reconstructed from the germline J gene. The J gene is TRBJ2-1, the V gene TRBV31; 12 bases match TRBD2. The V gene end was trimmed by 2 bases and the J gene end by 1 base; junction bases not matched to a gene: 3. Germline CDR1 reads GKSSPN; CDR2 reads SITVG. This CDR3 has 16 amino acids. CDR3 DNA (partial): TGTGCCTGGAGTTCCGGGACTGGGGGGAACTATGCT. The encoded protein is CAWSSGTGGNYA. The CDR3, in full, reads CAWSSGTGGNYAEQFF.

Details on this clone: Gene names denote mouse genes. Read coverage stops 4 residues before the CDR3 terminus; the germline J gene supplies the remainder. The chain is built from TRBV1 and TRBJ1-1, with TRBD1 matching 7 bases. The V segment lost 1 base and the J segment 4 bases; nucleotides outside the gene matches: 3. Germline CDR1 NSQYPW, CDR2 LRSPGD (reference sequence). The CDR3 is 14 amino acids. The sequenced CDR3 bases are TGCACCTGCAGTGCAGTACAGGGGCGCACA. It translates to CTCSAVQGRT. The whole CDR3 protein is CTCSAVQGRTEVFF.

A few counts support this clone. Gene names and germline match the mouse. The sequence runs out 4 residues before the end of the CDR3; the remainder is reconstructed from the germline J gene. The chain is built from TRBV17 and TRBJ2-1, with D unclear. The V end was cut by 5 bases, the J end by 5 bases, with 4 bases between. The V gene's germline CDR1 is MNHDT and CDR2 YYDKIL. The CDR3 is 11 residues long. The sequenced part of the CDR3 DNA is TGTGCTAGCAGTGACAATGCT. Amino acids: CASSDNA. The CDR3 as a whole reads CASSDNAEQFF.

This clone has just a few counts. Gene and germline names: mouse. Read sequence stops 4 residues before the CDR3 end, and the germline J gene provides the missing end. The chain employs TRBV13-1 and TRBJ2-2; tentatively, D is TRBD1 (6 bases). The V gene lost 0 bases and the J gene lost 2 bases, with 8 bases spanning the gap. The length of the CDR3 is 15 residues. The V gene's germline CDR1 is NSHNY and CDR2 SYGAGN. The sequenced part of the CDR3 DNA is TGTGCCAGCAGTGATGCCCAGGGGAACACCGGG. Protein: CASSDAQGNTG. The complete CDR3 protein is CASSDAQGNTGQLYF.

This clone occurred a few times. Any gene name here is a mouse gene name. The missing CDR3 end, 4 residues past where the read stops, is filled in from the germline J gene. J is TRBJ2-1 and V is TRBV1; 10 bases are shared with TRBD1. Germline CDR1 and CDR2: NSQYPW and LRSPGD (reference sequence). The CDR3 has 16 amino acids. CDR3 bases read: TGCACCTGCAGAGACGCCCTGGGACAGGGGAGGGCT. Amino acids: CTCRDALGQGRA. The whole CDR3 region reads CTCRDALGQGRAEQFF.

Notes on this clone: The gene names given are mouse names. Read data end 4 residues before the CDR3 end; the end is taken from the germline J gene. The chain recombines TRBV13-2 with TRBJ2-2; 7 nucleotides match TRBD1. V shed 5 bases and J 0 bases; nucleotides not matched to a gene: 4. CDR3 length: 15 amino acids. Germline V gene lookup returns CDR1 NNHNN and CDR2 SYGAGS (reference sequence). CDR3 sequence reads: CASGSGTANTGQLYF. Incomplete CDR3 DNA: TGTGCCAGCGGCTCCGGGACAGCAAACACCGGG.